A single sample is the source of the 9 T cell receptor beta chains below, sequenced in a study of CD8 T cells in ankylosing spondylitis. Findings and caveats of the study: For ankylosing spondylitis blood, a TCR beta motif of seven to nine highly homologous variants appeared characteristic.

Via MiXCR, TCRdb re-called the 5' RACE reads, giving one row per CDR3 protein. This sample has around 890,000 distinct CDR3 sequences, with roughly 10% found just once. Antigen specificity for these receptors is unknown. The sample consisted of blood, either unsorted or a sorted T cell fraction (not recorded which). The receptors come from a male donor with ankylosing spondylitis.

This clonotype was observed a few times. This chain joins TRBV20-1 and TRBJ2-5; tentative D call: TRBD2 (6 bases). Looked up from germline, CDR1 is DFQATT and CDR2 is SNEGSKA (reference sequence). This CDR3 is built from 15 residues. The V and J ends lost 7 bases and 7 bases respectively, with 25 bases between them. For the CDR3, the DNA is TGCAGTGTTCCTACCCCACGTAAAGGGAGGTCGACCCAGTACTTC. This sequence encodes CSVPTPRKGRSTQYF.

The J gene is TRBJ2-5, the V gene TRBV15, with a weak D call TRBD2 (6 bases). The CDR3 is made up of 16 amino acids. Germline V gene lookup returns CDR1 LNHNV and CDR2 YYDKDF (reference sequence). V lost 6 bases and J lost 2, with 19 bases in between. The CDR3, as DNA: TGTGCCACCAGTCCCCTTCTAGCTGGGACTCAAGAGACCCAGTACTTC. Translation: CATSPLLAGTQETQYF.

This sequence joins TRBV7-8 and TRBJ2-7; D is unresolved. The germline gives CDR1 SGHVS, CDR2 FQNEAQ. The ends were cut back, 8 bases at V and 0 bases at J, with 14 bases in the middle. There are 14 residues in the CDR3. The CDR3 spells CASLPSPYSYEQYF. The DNA of the CDR3 is TGTGCCAGCTTGCCGTCCCCTTACTCCTACGAGCAGTACTTC.

This clonotype has just a few counts. The chain employs TRBV7-2 and TRBJ2-1; maybe TRBD2 (6 bases). V shed 5 bases and J shed 6 bases, with 11 bases lying between them. The germline gives CDR1 SGHTA, CDR2 FQGNSA. This CDR3 is built from 13 residues. Written as DNA, the CDR3 is TGTGCCAGCAGCCTCGAGCGGGCCAATGAGCAGTTCTTC. This translates into CASSLERANEQFF.

This clonotype was observed a handful of times. This CDR3 reads CSAAGVLQETQYF. CDR3 nucleotides: TGCAGTGCAGCGGGGGTACTCCAAGAGACCCAGTACTTC. This rearrangement joins TRBV20-1 to TRBJ2-5; 8 bases are a match to TRBD2. V gave up 6 bases and J gave up 1 base; unmatched junction bases: 4. Germline-derived CDR1 and CDR2 are DFQATT and SNEGSKA (reference sequence). The CDR3 has 13 amino acids.

The chain uses TRBV12-3 or TRBV12-4 and TRBJ2-2, with a tentative D call TRBD1 (5 bases). This CDR3 is built from 16 residues. The V end lost 6 bases, the J end lost 0 bases, and 14 bases lay between the germline ends. CDR3 sequence: CASSLEATANTGELFF. CDR3 sequence (DNA): TGTGCCAGCAGCCTTGAGGCGACAGCGAACACCGGGGAGCTGTTTTTT.

This clonotype showed up many times. The V call is TRBV12-3 or TRBV12-4, the J call TRBJ1-5, with D unresolved. This CDR3 contains 13 residues. With 1 base removed from V and 6 bases from J, the gap between germline ends came to 7 bases. The CDR3 bases are TGTGCCAGCAGTTTAGTGGGGAGTCAGCCCCAGCATTTT. Translating it yields CASSLVGSQPQHF.

The genes are TRBV7-2 and TRBJ1-1; D ambiguous. This CDR3 is built from 17 residues. V lost 6 bases and J 3 bases, leaving 23 bases between the germline ends. Germline CDR1 and CDR2: SGHTA and FQGNSA. CDR3 residues: CASSPPRSWGGHTEAFF. The CDR3 DNA follows: TGTGCCAGCAGTCCCCCAAGGTCTTGGGGAGGACACACTGAAGCTTTCTTT.

DNA for the CDR3: TGTGCCAGCAGTTACGACAGGCGCCGCTTGGACATTCAGTACTTC. Amino acids: CASSYDRRRLDIQYF. This chain connects TRBV6-2 or TRBV6-3 to TRBJ2-4; tentative D call: TRBD1 (6 bases). Trimming shortened V by 2 bases and J by 8 bases, and 16 bases separated the two germline ends. Germline values: CDR1 MNHEY, CDR2 SVGEGT. The CDR3 sequence is 15 residues long.